Below, 2 T cell receptor beta chains from the same sample are listed, as sequenced in a study of cytomegalovirus exposure and HLA in healthy donors. The study ran its PCR with 60 Vbeta and 13 Jbeta primers. Repertoires were generated with immunoSEQ multiplex PCR, while TCRdb's copy carries only in-frame clones and drops some. Of about 190,000 clones in the sample, about 69% were seen once. What was sequenced was PBMCs. The receptors here all came from a man aged 25-45 years in good health and CMV-seropositive.

The chain has TRBV2 and TRBJ2-5; 9 bases agree with TRBD2. V shed 5 bases, J shed 1 base, and the junction held 5 bases outside the gene matches. Germline CDR1 is SNHLY and CDR2 is FYNNEI. The CDR3 covers 15 residues. Here the CDR3 reads CASSILAGSQETQYF. In DNA form, the CDR3 reads TGTGCCAGCAGTATTCTAGCGGGATCCCAAGAGACCCAGTACTTC.

The chain is built from TRBV6-5 and TRBJ2-1; maybe TRBD2 (6 bases). Trimming took 8 bases from V and 3 from J, leaving 17 bases between them. The CDR3 runs to 15 residues. Germline loops: CDR1 MNHEY, CDR2 SVGAGI. For the CDR3, the DNA is TGTGCCAGCGGGCGGGGTGGCGGGATCTACAATGAGCAGTTCTTC. It yields the protein CASGRGGGIYNEQFF.